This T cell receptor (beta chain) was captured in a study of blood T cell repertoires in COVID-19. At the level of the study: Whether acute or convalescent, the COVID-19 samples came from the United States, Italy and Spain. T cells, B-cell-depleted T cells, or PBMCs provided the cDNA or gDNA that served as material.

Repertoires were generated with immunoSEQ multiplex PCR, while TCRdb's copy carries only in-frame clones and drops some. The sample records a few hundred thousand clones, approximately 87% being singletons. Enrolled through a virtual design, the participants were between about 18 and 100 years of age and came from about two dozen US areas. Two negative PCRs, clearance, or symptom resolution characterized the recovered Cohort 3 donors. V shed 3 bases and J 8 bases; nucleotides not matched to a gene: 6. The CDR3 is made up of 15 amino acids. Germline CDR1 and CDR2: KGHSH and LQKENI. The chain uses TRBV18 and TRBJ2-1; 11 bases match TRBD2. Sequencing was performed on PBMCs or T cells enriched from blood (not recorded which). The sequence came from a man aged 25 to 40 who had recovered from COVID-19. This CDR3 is CASSPASGGFYEQFF. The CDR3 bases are TGTGCCAGCTCACCTGCTAGCGGGGGGTTCTATGAGCAGTTCTTC.